The 20 T cell receptor beta chains listed next were all sequenced from one sample in a study of blood T cell repertoires in COVID-19. Assay used: immunoSEQ multiplex PCR; TCRdb lists only in-frame clones, some missing. The table includes about 270,000 clones, 80% to 90% detected once. The sequenced sample was peripheral blood. These receptor sequences come from a woman aged 25 to 39 with COVID-19, enrolled during active disease.

The rearrangement links TRBV6-5 to TRBJ2-7, with TRBD1 matching over 8 bases. There are 14 residues in the CDR3. The J segment lost 6 bases and the V segment lost 2 bases, leaving 6 bases of the junction unmatched. Germline assignment: CDR1 MNHEY and CDR2 SVGAGI. CDR3 sequence reads: CASSYPNTGGEQYF. In DNA, the CDR3 is TGTGCCAGCAGTTACCCAAATACAGGGGGCGAGCAGTACTTC.

The chain links TRBV18 to TRBJ1-1; D gene uncertain. The CDR3 contains 16 residues. In germline, CDR1 is KGHSH, CDR2 LQKENI. V was shortened by 2 bases and J by 0 bases, with 13 bases between the two germline ends. CDR3 DNA sequence: TGTGCCAGCTCACCATTCAGTTCAGGTTTGAACACTGAAGCTTTCTTT. This gives the protein CASSPFSSGLNTEAFF.

V gene TRBV5-1 combines with J gene TRBJ2-7; D perhaps matches TRBD1 (5 bases). The germline CDR1 and CDR2 sequences are SGHRS and YFSETQ. The V end lost 3 bases, the J end lost 5 bases, and 6 bases lay between the germline ends. The CDR3 spans 11 residues. The CDR3 loop reads CASSSGNEQYF. The CDR3 DNA reads as TGCGCCAGCAGCTCAGGGAACGAGCAGTACTTC.

V gene TRBV15 combines with J gene TRBJ2-1; a weak D match, TRBD2 (5 bases). Trimming took 1 base from V and 5 from J, leaving 15 bases between them. This CDR3 is built from 16 residues. Germline V gene sequence: CDR1 LNHNV, CDR2 YYDKDF (reference sequence). CDR3 region: CATSRGLTDGDNEQFF. CDR3 nucleotides: TGTGCCACCAGCAGAGGTCTGACCGACGGGGACAATGAGCAGTTCTTC.

This clone appeared once. The chain couples TRBV5-4 to TRBJ1-1; D is perhaps TRBD1 (5 bases). The length of the CDR3 is 12 residues. Trimming stripped 3 bases from V and 3 bases from J, with 6 bases between. CDR1 is SGHNT, CDR2 YYREEE, per germline (reference sequence). DNA for the CDR3: TGTGCCAGCAGCTCGGGGGACACTGAAGCTTTCTTT. Protein product: CASSSGDTEAFF.

This sequence joins TRBV5-6 and TRBJ2-7; possibly TRBD2 for D (6 bases). The CDR3 has 15 residues. Trimming removed 0 bases at V and 2 bases at J, with 12 bases between. CDR1 and CDR2 from the germline V gene are SGHDT and YYEEEE. CDR3 DNA sequence: TGTGCCAGCAGCTTGGCGGGGGTCAGGGCCTACGAGCAGTACTTC. Encoded protein: CASSLAGVRAYEQYF. Combining the CDR3 with reference TRBV5-6 and TRBJ2-7 gives the whole variable domain DAGVTQSPTHLIKTRGQQVTLRCSPKSGHDTVSWYQQALGQGPQFIFQYYEEEERQRGNFPDRFSGHQFPNYSSELNVNALLLGDSALYLCASSLAGVRAYEQYFGPGTRLTVT.

The CDR3 loop reads CSVGQGSNQPQHF. For the CDR3, the DNA is TGCAGCGTTGGTCAGGGGAGCAATCAGCCCCAGCATTTT. The chain recombines TRBV29-1 with TRBJ1-5, with D possibly TRBD1 on 6 matching bases. Trimming took off 4 bases at V and 1 base at J, with 8 bases between the two ends. Germline assignment: CDR1 SQVTM and CDR2 ANQGSEA. This CDR3 is 13 amino acids long.

The chain uses TRBV24-1 and TRBJ2-1; D is unclear. This CDR3 has 13 residues. The germline V and J ends were trimmed by 4 bases and 7 bases, with 10 bases remaining between them. Per the germline V gene, CDR1 is KGHDR and CDR2 is SFDVKD. The CDR3 sequence is CATSDSDLNEQFF. DNA for the CDR3: TGTGCCACCAGTGACTCCGACTTGAATGAGCAGTTCTTC.

This chain uses TRBV5-1 with TRBJ2-5, with D uncertain. The CDR3 consists of 13 residues. The V gene lost 0 bases and the J gene lost 5 bases, with 8 bases spanning the gap. From germline, CDR1 is SGHRS and CDR2 YFSETQ. CDR3 DNA sequence: TGCGCCAGCAGCTTGGAGAGGATCGAGACCCAGTACTTC. Its translation is CASSLERIETQYF.

The V call is TRBV5-4, the J call TRBJ1-2, with 7 bases identical to TRBD1. This CDR3 has 15 amino acids. Germline lookup yields CDR1 SGHNT and CDR2 YYREEE (reference sequence). The V gene end was trimmed by 4 bases and the J gene end by 4 bases; junction bases not matched to a gene: 10. Here the CDR3 DNA reads TGTGCCAGCAGCCCCCGGGACAGACCGGGCTATGGCTACACCTTC. Translated: CASSPRDRPGYGYTF. The whole variable domain, filled in from reference TRBV5-4 and TRBJ1-2, reads ETGVTQSPTHLIKTRGQQVTLRCSSQSGHNTVSWYQQALGQGPQFIFQYYREEENGRGNFPPRFSGLQFPNYSSELNVNALELDDSALYLCASSPRDRPGYGYTFGSGTRLTVV.

In this sample, this clone turned up once. This chain joins TRBV19 and TRBJ1-5, with 7 nucleotides matching TRBD1. The J segment lost 3 bases and the V segment lost 7 bases, leaving 15 bases of the junction unmatched. CDR1 is LNHDA, CDR2 SQIVND, per germline (reference sequence). The CDR3 consists of 17 residues. CDR3 sequence reads: CASTELPGTAYNQPQHF. For the CDR3, the DNA is TGTGCCAGTACCGAACTACCCGGGACAGCCTACAATCAGCCCCAGCATTTT.

The chain carries TRBV5-1 and TRBJ2-2; 9 nucleotides line up with TRBD1. V lost 6 bases and J lost 5; bases outside the gene matches: 5. The CDR3 spans 14 residues. The V gene's germline CDR1 is SGHRS and CDR2 YFSETQ. This CDR3 is CASMEQGATGELFF. The CDR3 DNA reads as TGCGCCAGCATGGAACAGGGGGCGACCGGGGAGCTGTTTTTT.

The gene calls are TRBV12-3 or TRBV12-4 and TRBJ1-1, with D unresolved. V lost 3 bases, J lost 6 bases, and 5 bases lay in between. CDR3 length equals 11 residues. In nucleotides, the CDR3 is TGTGCCAGCAGTTTTAGCGCTGAAGCTTTCTTT. Its translation is CASSFSAEAFF.

The CDR3 sequence: CASRPTGKTTNEKLFF. For the CDR3, the DNA is TGTGCCAGTAGACCTACGGGGAAAACAACTAATGAAAAACTGTTTTTT. This chain joins TRBV19 and TRBJ1-4; D remains unclear. CDR1 LNHDA and CDR2 SQIVND come from the germline V gene (reference sequence). The CDR3 length is 16 residues. V was clipped by 6 bases and J by 0 bases, with 14 bases between them. Drawing the rest from reference TRBV19 and TRBJ1-4, the complete variable domain is DGGITQSPKYLFRKEGQNVTLSCEQNLNHDAMYWYRQDPGQGLRLIYYSQIVNDFQKGDIAEGYSVSREKKESFPLTVTSAQKNPTAFYLCASRPTGKTTNEKLFFGSGTQLSVL.

This clone was recorded only once. The chain couples TRBV6-4 to TRBJ1-2, with 7 bases identical to TRBD1. Germline CDR1 reads MRHNA; CDR2 reads SNTAGT. This CDR3 has 16 amino acids. Trimming removed 6 bases from V and 1 base from J; junction bases left unmatched: 11. The CDR3 coding sequence is TGTGCCAGCAGAAGGTTCGGGACAGAGAATAACTATGGCTACACCTTC. Translating gives CASRRFGTENNYGYTF.

Remarks on this clone: Other DNA sequences in the same sample also yield this CDR3. The chain joins TRBV6-5 to TRBJ1-2; D call uncertain. The CDR3 consists of 14 residues. In germline, CDR1 is MNHEY, CDR2 SVGAGI. The ends were cut back, 0 bases at V and 5 bases at J, with 10 bases in the middle. The CDR3 loop is CASSYSEGPYGYTF. CDR3 DNA sequence: TGTGCCAGCAGTTACTCCGAGGGCCCATATGGCTACACCTTC.

The rearrangement uses TRBV7-8 and TRBJ1-2; 8 bases agree with TRBD1. Germline CDR1 SGHVS, CDR2 FQNEAQ. With 2 bases clipped from V and 5 bases from J, the junction kept 10 bases outside the gene matches. There are 16 residues in the CDR3. The DNA for the CDR3 is TGTGCCAGCAGCTTAACCTCCAATACAGGGGGATATGGCTACACCTTC. This gives the protein CASSLTSNTGGYGYTF.

V is TRBV15 and J is TRBJ1-1; maybe TRBD1 (5 bases). Germline V gene sequence: CDR1 LNHNV, CDR2 YYDKDF (reference sequence). The V gene lost 0 bases and the J gene lost 6 bases, with 14 bases spanning the gap. This CDR3 has 15 residues. The CDR3 loop reads CATSRDPVGAPEAFF. CDR3 coding DNA: TGTGCCACCAGCAGAGATCCGGTAGGGGCCCCTGAAGCTTTCTTT. The variable domain in full, completed from reference TRBV15 and TRBJ1-1, reads DAMVIQNPRYQVTQFGKPVTLSCSQTLNHNVMYWYQQKSSQAPKLLFHYYDKDFNNEADTPDNFQSRRPNTSFCFLDIRSPGLGDTAMYLCATSRDPVGAPEAFFGQGTRLTVV.

The chain uses TRBV5-1 and TRBJ1-4, with 10 bases identical to TRBD1. CDR1 and CDR2 (germline): SGHRS, YFSETQ. V shed 4 bases and J 7 bases; nucleotides not matched to a gene: 1. The CDR3 is 13 amino acids. In DNA, the CDR3 is TGCGCCAGCAGCGGGACAGGGGTTGAAAAACTGTTTTTT. Translation: CASSGTGVEKLFF.

V gene TRBV2 combines with J gene TRBJ1-1; a possible D gene is TRBD1 (6 bases). Germline lookup yields CDR1 SNHLY and CDR2 FYNNEI. The CDR3 is made up of 13 amino acids. Trimming shortened V by 7 bases and J by 2 bases, and 11 bases separated the two germline ends. The CDR3 bases are TGTGCCAGCATGGCAGGGGCCAACACTGAAGCTTTCTTT. Residues: CASMAGANTEAFF.